The following is a TCR beta chain sequence with its context. The antigen remains unidentified. The data stem from a study of cytomegalovirus exposure and HLA in healthy donors. Study-level points and caveats: Excluded: some indistinguishable V segments such as TRBV6-2 and TRBV6-3. Apparent HLA restriction characterized most CMV-associated TCR beta chains in a later analysis. Sequence variants that were highly shared formed a cluster that was likely a sequencing artifact.

The study ran its PCR with 60 Vbeta and 13 Jbeta primers. The table came from immunoSEQ multiplex PCR; TCRdb's copy has only in-frame clones and leaves some out. This table has 140,000 or so clones, 75% to 90% appearing once. Between the trimmed V and J ends, which lost 3 bases and 4 bases, there was a span of 13 bases. The CDR3 runs to 14 residues. CDR1 and CDR2 (germline): SNHLY, FYNNEI. The gene calls are TRBV2 and TRBJ2-7; D may be TRBD1 (5 bases). The TCR originated in a female donor in good health and CMV-seronegative. Sequenced sample: PBMCs. CDR3 bases: TGTGCCAGCAGTGATCTTCAGGGAATTTACGAGCAGTACTTC. Translation: CASSDLQGIYEQYF.